Presented here are 8 T cell receptor beta chains from one specimen sequenced in a study of PD-1 blockade in classical Hodgkin lymphoma. As to time point: cycle 4 day 1 (C4D1), after about 6 weeks of nivolumab. Relapses following autologous stem cell transplantation were seen in all patients, with brentuximab vedotin exposure varying. Profiled with immunoSEQ multiplex PCR; TCRdb holds only in-frame clones, not every one. The sample gives more than 95,000 clones, roughly 90% of which show up once; over 15% is in the top ten. The source was peripheral blood mononuclear cells (PBMCs), collected before the fourth cycle of nivolumab. Receptors were obtained from a human donor with classical Hodgkin lymphoma.

This chain joins TRBV28 and TRBJ2-7, with TRBD1 identical over 10 bases. Germline V gene data show CDR1 as MDHEN and CDR2 as SYDVKM. V was clipped by 2 bases and J by 11 bases; unmatched bases: 15. CDR3 length: 16 residues. The CDR3 nucleotides are TGTGCCAGCAGTTTAACCGGGACAGGGGCCCCGCTTGGGAAGTACTTC. It translates to CASSLTGTGAPLGKYF.

The chain is built from TRBV19 and TRBJ2-1, with no clear D. The CDR3 covers 15 residues. Germline V gene lookup returns CDR1 LNHDA and CDR2 SQIVND (reference sequence). Trimming cost V 7 bases and J 0 bases, with 13 bases left between them. The DNA for the CDR3 is TGTGCCAGTACCCCCCGACTCAGCTCCTACAATGAGCAGTTCTTC. Translation gives CASTPRLSSYNEQFF.

The chain joins TRBV7-9 to TRBJ1-1; no clear D gene. Germline CDR1 is SEHNR and CDR2 is FQNEAQ (reference sequence). The CDR3 has 12 amino acids. Trimming took 2 bases from V and 7 from J, leaving 8 bases between them. DNA for the CDR3: TGTGCCAGCAGCTTAAGTCGCCTTGAAGCTTTCTTT. This encodes CASSLSRLEAFF.

This rearrangement joins TRBV10-1 to TRBJ2-6; D not resolved. V shed 9 bases and J shed 0 bases, with 15 bases lying between them. Germline CDR1 WNHNN, CDR2 SYGVQD (reference sequence). This CDR3 has 16 amino acids. The chain's CDR3 is CARVAGPPSGANVLTF. The DNA of the CDR3 is TGCGCCAGAGTTGCCGGGCCTCCCTCTGGGGCCAACGTCCTGACTTTC.

The rearrangement links TRBV6-6 to TRBJ1-3; D gene ambiguous. Trimming shortened V by 0 bases and J by 8 bases, and 5 bases separated the two germline ends. Germline V gene sequence: CDR1 MNHNY, CDR2 SVGAGI (reference sequence). CDR3 length: 12 residues. The CDR3 DNA is TGTGCCAGCAGTTACTCGGGTGACACCATATATTTT. It translates to CASSYSGDTIYF.

The chain combines TRBV27 with TRBJ2-7; tentative D call: TRBD1 (5 bases). The ends were cut back, 8 bases at V and 4 bases at J, with 12 bases in the middle. CDR3 length equals 12 residues. Germline V gives CDR1 MNHEY, CDR2 SMNVEV (reference sequence). The CDR3 DNA reads TGTGCCAGCGGCACCCAGGGTTACGAGCAGTACTTC. Translation gives CASGTQGYEQYF.

V is TRBV4-1 and J is TRBJ2-1; TRBD2 is a possible D gene (5 bases). The CDR3 contains 13 residues. V dropped 1 base and J dropped 8 bases, with 9 bases sitting between them. The germline V gene encodes CDR1 MGHRA and CDR2 YSYEKL. The CDR3 nucleotides read TGCGCCAGCAGCCAAGTCAGAGGGTATGAGCAGTTCTTC. Translated, it gives CASSQVRGYEQFF.

The V gene is TRBV4-2, the J gene TRBJ2-2, with D perhaps matching TRBD2 (6 bases). This CDR3 is built from 15 residues. Trimming removed 4 bases from V and 5 bases from J, with 14 bases in between. Germline V gene lookup returns CDR1 LGHNA and CDR2 YNFKEQ. CDR3 region: CASSPGDEPTGELFF. The CDR3 bases are TGTGCCAGCAGCCCGGGAGATGAACCTACCGGGGAGCTGTTTTTT.